This T cell receptor (beta chain) was captured by sequencing in a study of breast tumors, draining lymph nodes, adjacent tissues. Study-level points and caveats: Data fit most tumor T cells coming from lymph node, expanding in tumor.

A single record per CDR3 protein comes from TCRdb applying MiXCR to the multiplex PCR reads. The sample has 130,000 or so distinct CDR3 sequences, approximately 20% seen once. V was cut by 5 bases and J by 5 bases, with 19 bases left in between. The germline V gene has CDR1 SGHVS and CDR2 FNYEAQ. The CDR3 covers 16 residues. In this sample, this clonotype is medium-sized. Its antigen remains unknown. Axillary draining lymph nodes of breast cancer patients supplied the node samples. This receptor was obtained from a female donor with breast cancer. Some clones in this sample may be carry-over from other donors' samples. The specimen was axillary lymph node tissue. The chain has TRBV7-6 and TRBJ2-1; D remains ambiguous. This chain's CDR3 is CASSPVSSVAHNEQFF. The CDR3 coding sequence is TGTGCCAGCAGCCCAGTCTCCTCCGTGGCACACAATGAGCAGTTCTTC.